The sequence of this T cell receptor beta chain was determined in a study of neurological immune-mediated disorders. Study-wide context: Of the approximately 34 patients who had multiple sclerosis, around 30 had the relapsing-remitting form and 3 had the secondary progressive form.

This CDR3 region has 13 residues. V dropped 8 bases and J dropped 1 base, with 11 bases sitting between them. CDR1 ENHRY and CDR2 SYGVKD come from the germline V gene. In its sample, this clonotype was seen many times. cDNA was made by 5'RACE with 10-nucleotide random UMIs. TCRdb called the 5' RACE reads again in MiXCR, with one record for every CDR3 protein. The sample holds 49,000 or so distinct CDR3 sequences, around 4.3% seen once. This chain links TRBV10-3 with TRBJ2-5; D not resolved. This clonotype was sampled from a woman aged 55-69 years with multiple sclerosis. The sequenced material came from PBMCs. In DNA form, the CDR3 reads TGTGCCATCCGGACGGATTTCCAAGAGACCCAGTACTTC. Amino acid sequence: CAIRTDFQETQYF.